These 18 T cell receptor beta chains were all obtained from the same sample, sequenced in a study of blood T cell repertoires in COVID-19. Sequenced by immunoSEQ multiplex PCR; TCRdb stores in-frame clones only, minus some. Of approximately 320,000 clones in the sample, roughly 85% were seen once. The sample was peripheral blood. The receptors shown here come from a human donor in a cohort sampled during active COVID-19.

The genes are TRBV29-1 and TRBJ2-7; 10 bases are a match to TRBD2. The germline V gene has CDR1 SQVTM and CDR2 ANQGSEA. This CDR3 spans 15 amino acids. V shed 0 bases and J 4 bases; nucleotides not matched to a gene: 6. The CDR3 region is CSVEDPSGGEYEQYF. The CDR3 DNA reads as TGCAGCGTTGAAGACCCTAGCGGGGGAGAATACGAGCAGTACTTC.

The chain has TRBV5-1 and TRBJ1-2; the match to TRBD1 covers 11 bases. There are 16 residues in the CDR3. J was trimmed by 4 bases and V by 0 bases; bases with no gene match: 5. Germline assignment: CDR1 SGHRS and CDR2 YFSETQ. The CDR3 here is CASSLEGQGATYGYTF. The DNA of the CDR3 is TGCGCCAGCAGCTTGGAAGGACAGGGGGCAACCTATGGCTACACCTTC.

The V gene is TRBV9, the J gene TRBJ2-4; TRBD1 aligns across 7 bases. Trimming at V came to 3 bases and at J to 4 bases, leaving 7 bases not matched to a gene. This CDR3 has 15 residues. Germline V CDR1 and CDR2: SGDLS, YYNGEE. CDR3 region: CASSGTGALKNIQYF. For the CDR3, the DNA is TGTGCCAGCAGCGGAACAGGGGCGTTAAAAAACATTCAGTACTTC.

The rearrangement uses TRBV6-1 and TRBJ2-7; the match to TRBD1 covers 10 bases. The CDR3 contains 15 residues. From germline, CDR1 is MNHNS and CDR2 SASEGT. The V gene end was trimmed by 2 bases and the J gene end by 4 bases; junction bases not matched to a gene: 5. The CDR3: CASSERTGGGYEQYF. The CDR3 DNA reads as TGTGCCAGCAGTGAAAGGACAGGGGGAGGATACGAGCAGTACTTC.

The chain joins TRBV7-9 to TRBJ1-2, with 7 bases aligning to TRBD1. Germline V gives CDR1 SEHNR, CDR2 FQNEAQ (reference sequence). The length of the CDR3 is 15 residues. The V and J ends lost 4 bases and 3 bases, in that order; junction bases with no gene match: 8. CDR3: CASSSWPRGDYGYTF. Written as DNA, the CDR3 is TGTGCCAGCAGCTCCTGGCCCAGGGGGGACTATGGCTACACCTTC. The variable domain in full, completed from reference TRBV7-9 and TRBJ1-2, reads DTGVSQNPRHKITKRGQNVTFRCDPISEHNRLYWYRQTLGQGPEFLTYFQNEAQLEKSRLLSDRFSAERPKGSFSTLEIQRTEQGDSAMYLCASSSWPRGDYGYTFGSGTRLTVV.

The chain carries TRBV7-8 and TRBJ2-1, with D possibly matching TRBD1 (6 bases). This CDR3 region has 14 residues. CDR1 is SGHVS and CDR2 is FQNEAQ in the germline V gene. Trimming stripped 4 bases from V and 8 bases from J, with 15 bases between. Here the CDR3 reads CASSSGQFVYEQFF. CDR3 sequence (DNA): TGTGCCAGCAGCTCGGGACAATTCGTCTATGAGCAGTTCTTC.

The CDR3 here is CASSLTGSSNYGYTF. The CDR3 DNA reads as TGTGCCAGCAGCTTGACAGGAAGCTCTAACTATGGCTACACCTTC. V and J are TRBV5-5 and TRBJ1-2, with D tentatively TRBD1 (5 bases). This CDR3 comprises 15 residues. The V gene lost 1 base and the J gene lost 0 bases, with 10 bases spanning the gap. The germline CDR1 and CDR2 sequences are SGHKS and YYEKEE (reference sequence).

The chain couples TRBV10-2 to TRBJ2-3, with 7 bases identical to TRBD2. Per germline, CDR1 WSHSY and CDR2 SAAADI. The length of the CDR3 is 13 residues. Germline trimming cut 4 bases from V and 3 bases from J; bases unmatched to any gene: 1. Written as DNA, the CDR3 is TGCGCCAGCAGTGGGGGGGGTACAGATACGCAGTATTTT. Its translation is CASSGGGTDTQYF.

The chain employs TRBV14 and TRBJ1-1; D is uncertain. V lost 0 bases to trimming and J lost 2 bases, with 10 bases between them. The CDR3 sequence is 15 residues long. Per the germline V gene, CDR1 is SGHDN and CDR2 is FVKESK. The CDR3 is CASSQEVRINTEAFF. The CDR3 DNA sequence: TGTGCCAGCAGCCAAGAGGTCAGGATTAACACTGAAGCTTTCTTT.

The chain has TRBV6-2 or TRBV6-3 and TRBJ2-7, with 10 bases lining up with TRBD1. The CDR3 loop spans 14 amino acids. Trimming removed 3 bases from V and 3 bases from J; junction bases left unmatched: 2. Germline loops: CDR1 MNHEY, CDR2 SVGEGT. This chain's CDR3 is CASSYGTGVYEQYF. CDR3 nucleotide sequence: TGTGCCAGCAGTTATGGGACAGGGGTCTACGAGCAGTACTTC.

This sequence joins TRBV5-5 and TRBJ2-1; D is unresolved. CDR3 length: 12 residues. Trimming removed 3 bases at V and 5 bases at J, with 6 bases between. Germline V CDR1 and CDR2: SGHKS, YYEKEE (reference sequence). CDR3 in amino acids: CASSSLHNEQFF. CDR3 DNA: TGTGCCAGCAGCTCTCTTCACAATGAGCAGTTCTTC.

The gene calls are TRBV5-7 and TRBJ1-2; D may be TRBD1 (5 bases). TRBV5-7 is an open reading frame whose function is uncertain. The CDR3 is made up of 13 amino acids. Trimming removed 1 base at V and 7 bases at J, with 11 bases between. The CDR3 nucleotides are TGTGCCAGCAGCTTGACAGGCCGTGCTGGCTACACCTTC. Its translation is CASSLTGRAGYTF.

The chain uses TRBV27 and TRBJ1-5; 7 nucleotides agree with TRBD1. The CDR3 is made up of 13 amino acids. The germline V gene has CDR1 MNHEY and CDR2 SMNVEV (reference sequence). J gave up 5 bases and V 5 bases, and 3 bases lay outside the gene matches. The CDR3, as DNA: TGTGCCAGCAGTGGACAGGTAGATCAGCCCCAGCATTTT. It translates to CASSGQVDQPQHF.

J is TRBJ1-2 and V is TRBV1; TRBD1, the D gene given by the table, was not confirmed from the DNA. TRBV1 is a known pseudogene. This CDR3 comprises 10 residues. The CDR3 DNA follows: TGCACCAGCAGCCTACAGTGCTACACCTTC. Amino acid sequence: CTSSLQCYTF.

This clone has a single count. This chain's CDR3 is CASSLQVSGANVLTF. In DNA form, the CDR3 reads TGCGCCAGCAGCTTACAGGTCTCTGGGGCCAACGTCCTGACTTTC. The rearrangement uses TRBV5-1 and TRBJ2-6, with D perhaps matching TRBD1 (5 bases). V shed 2 bases and J shed 0 bases, with 6 bases lying between them. The CDR3 sequence is 15 residues long. Germline V gives CDR1 SGHRS, CDR2 YFSETQ.

The gene calls are TRBV14 and TRBJ2-3; 9 bases align to TRBD1. This CDR3 has 17 amino acids. Germline CDR1 is SGHDN and CDR2 is FVKESK. V was clipped by 2 bases and J by 0 bases; unmatched bases: 6. The CDR3 DNA reads TGTGCCAGCAGCCAACCACTGGACAGGGGAAGCACAGATACGCAGTATTTT. It specifies CASSQPLDRGSTDTQYF.

This chain connects TRBV7-3 to TRBJ2-5; 8 positions agree with TRBD1. The V and J ends lost 5 bases and 5 bases, in that order; junction bases with no gene match: 7. The V gene's germline CDR1 is SGHTA and CDR2 FQGTGA. The CDR3 loop spans 14 amino acids. CDR3 nucleotide sequence: TGTGCCAGCAGCCCAGGGGGCGAGGTCGAGACCCAGTACTTC. Translation gives CASSPGGEVETQYF. The full variable domain, completed using reference TRBV7-3 and TRBJ2-5, is GAGVSQTPSNKVTEKGKYVELRCDPISGHTALYWYRQSLGQGPEFLIYFQGTGAADDSGLPNDRFFAVRPEGSVSTLKIQRTERGDSAVYLCASSPGGEVETQYFGPGTRLLVL.

This clone was counted a few times. The rearrangement uses TRBV6-2 or TRBV6-3 and TRBJ2-7, with 7 bases fitting TRBD1. The CDR3 has 13 residues. Germline trimming cut 4 bases from V and 0 bases from J; bases unmatched to any gene: 0. The germline gives CDR1 MNHEY, CDR2 SVGEGT. As DNA, the CDR3 is TGTGCCAGCAGTTGGGACAGCTCCTACGAGCAGTACTTC. It encodes CASSWDSSYEQYF.